The 4 T cell receptor beta chains below were found in one sample sequenced in a study of T cells in pancreatic ductal adenocarcinoma. No neoadjuvant therapy was given to the selected pancreatic ductal adenocarcinoma patients before their surgery. Using immunoSEQ multiplex PCR, the repertoire was profiled, and TCRdb retains in-frame clones only, with some absent. The sample lists 10,000 or so clones, roughly 70% occurring once. The sequenced material came from pancreatic tumor tissue. These receptor sequences come from a human donor with pancreatic ductal adenocarcinoma.

V is TRBV11-2 and J is TRBJ1-1; D gene uncertain. CDR1 is SGHAT and CDR2 is FQNNGV in the germline V gene. Trimming left V 4 bases short and J 10 bases short, with 16 bases between. The CDR3 is made up of 13 amino acids. The CDR3 sequence is CASSSNPGSGAFF. For the CDR3, the DNA is TGTGCCAGCAGCTCTAACCCGGGGTCGGGAGCTTTCTTT.

A single count supports this clone. The V and J genes are TRBV7-9 and TRBJ2-7; D gene ambiguous. The germline CDR1 and CDR2 sequences are SEHNR and FQNEAQ (reference sequence). The CDR3 is 13 residues long. Trimming removed 0 bases at V and 1 base at J, with 4 bases between. The CDR3 spells CASSLAGSYEQYF. The CDR3 coding sequence is TGTGCCAGCAGCTTAGCGGGATCCTACGAGCAGTACTTC.

This chain links TRBV30 with TRBJ2-7, with TRBD2 identical over 8 bases. V trimming: 0 bases; J trimming: 7 bases; junction bases outside the gene matches: 8. From germline, CDR1 is GTSNPN and CDR2 SVGIG (reference sequence). The CDR3 has 14 residues. CDR3: CAWSVTAGVGEQYF. DNA of the CDR3: TGTGCCTGGAGTGTAACAGCGGGAGTCGGTGAGCAGTACTTC.

This clone has a single count. V gene TRBV19 combines with J gene TRBJ1-5; D gene uncertain. The length of the CDR3 is 16 residues. Deletions cut 1 base from V and 0 bases from J, with 10 bases between. Germline CDR1 is LNHDA and CDR2 is SQIVND (reference sequence). The CDR3 here is CASSIGGFYSNQPQHF. The CDR3 bases are TGTGCCAGTAGTATAGGTGGGTTTTATAGCAATCAGCCCCAGCATTTT.